This TCR beta chain is drawn from a study of T-cell reconstitution after alpha-beta-depleted transplantation in children. Study-wide points: There were some patients whose high TCRbeta diversity at day 60 came from surviving recipient T cells and thymic progenitors. Fresh T-cell production supplied most of the T-cell counts and diversity seen one year after transplant. Several hundred expanded graft clones reportedly were the source of alpha-beta T cells about two months after transplant.

With regard to this clonotype: Its specificity is not known.

As it was prepared, the TCRbeta library received unique molecular identifiers. In TCRdb, the PCR reads were re-called with MiXCR into one record per CDR3 protein. The sample carries about 250,000 distinct CDR3 sequences, roughly 25% recorded once. Germline V gene data show CDR1 as SGHVS and CDR2 as FQNEAQ. The CDR3 is 15 amino acids. Trimming took off 5 bases at V and 4 bases at J, with 17 bases between the two ends. The V and J genes are TRBV7-8 and TRBJ2-5, with a possible D match to TRBD2 (5 bases). The receptor comes from a female patient aged 2-9 years who had a stem cell transplant for congenital amegakaryocytic thrombocytopenia, so the T cells may come from the graft donor. The material sequenced was PBMCs, mostly from graft donor cells, taken 360 days after TCRalphabeta/CD19-depleted stem cell transplant. The CDR3 is CASSPREGGGETQYF. The CDR3 DNA reads as TGTGCCAGCAGCCCCCGGGAAGGTGGAGGAGAGACCCAGTACTTC.